These 17 T cell receptor beta chains were sequenced from one sample in a study of cytomegalovirus exposure and HLA in healthy donors. PCR amplification relied on 60 Vbeta primers (plus 13 Jbeta primers). This table comes from immunoSEQ multiplex PCR, and its TCRdb copy is limited to in-frame clones, with some not included. The table has roughly 200,000 clones, about 77% seen once. The sequenced material came from PBMCs. The receptors originated from a man in his sixties in good health and CMV-seronegative.

The chain employs TRBV29-1 and TRBJ2-7, with D maybe TRBD2 (7 bases). The CDR3 totals 13 residues. V gave up 4 bases and J gave up 2 bases, with 12 bases separating them. Germline V gene sequence: CDR1 SQVTM, CDR2 ANQGSEA. CDR3: CSVGSGDTYEQYF. The CDR3 DNA reads as TGCAGCGTTGGAAGCGGGGACACCTACGAGCAGTACTTC.

This chain joins TRBV10-1 and TRBJ1-1; D unresolved. Germline V gene lookup returns CDR1 WNHNN and CDR2 SYGVQD (reference sequence). The germline V and J ends were trimmed by 5 bases and 5 bases, with 12 bases remaining between them. The length of the CDR3 is 13 residues. The CDR3 sequence is CASSLSESTEAFF. For the CDR3, the DNA is TGCGCCAGCAGTCTCAGCGAAAGTACTGAAGCTTTCTTT.

CDR3 sequence: CASSQDGGNSYEQYF. The CDR3 DNA reads as TGCGCCAGCAGCCAAGATGGTGGCAATTCCTACGAGCAGTACTTC. This chain joins TRBV4-1 and TRBJ2-7, with D unclear. The CDR3 is made up of 15 amino acids. The germline V gene has CDR1 MGHRA and CDR2 YSYEKL. Trimming pared 0 bases from V and 1 base from J, leaving 10 bases between.

The chain has TRBV18 and TRBJ2-6, with D hard to call. The CDR3 contains 16 residues. From germline, CDR1 is KGHSH and CDR2 LQKENI. The ends were cut back, 2 bases at V and 0 bases at J, with 8 bases in the middle. CDR3 region: CASSPSTNSGANVLTF. The CDR3 DNA reads as TGTGCCAGCTCACCATCAACAAACTCTGGGGCCAACGTCCTGACTTTC. Variable domain in full (rest from reference TRBV18 and TRBJ2-6): NAGVMQNPRHLVRRRGQEARLRCSPMKGHSHVYWYRQLPEEGLKFMVYLQKENIIDESGMPKERFSAEFPKEGPSILRIQQVVRGDSAAYFCASSPSTNSGANVLTFGAGSRLTVL.

The rearrangement uses TRBV21-1 and TRBJ1-1; the D call in the table, TRBD1, was not verified against the DNA. TRBV21-1 is an annotated pseudogene. The CDR3 covers 15 residues. Here the CDR3 reads CASSKVVQGSPAAFF. DNA for the CDR3: TGTGCCAGCAGCAAAGTGGTGCAGGGTAGCCCCGCGGCTTTCTTT.

J is TRBJ2-7 and V is TRBV7-2; TRBD1 is a possible D gene (6 bases). The CDR3 sequence is 15 residues long. Germline lookup yields CDR1 SGHTA and CDR2 FQGNSA. V was trimmed by 5 bases and J by 3 bases, leaving 17 bases between them. CDR3 amino acids: CASSKNSGAGYEQYF. DNA of the CDR3: TGTGCCAGCAGCAAGAACTCAGGGGCCGGCTACGAGCAGTACTTC.

CDR3 amino acids: CASSRLEGEAFF. In DNA form, the CDR3 reads TGTGCCAGCAGTAGATTAGAGGGTGAAGCTTTCTTT. The chain couples TRBV6-6 to TRBJ1-1; D remains unclear. Trimming took off 5 bases at V and 7 bases at J, with 11 bases between the two ends. CDR1 is MNHNY, CDR2 SVGAGI, per germline (reference sequence). The CDR3 sequence is 12 residues long.

The chain employs TRBV6-6 and TRBJ1-1; D gene unclear. The CDR3 loop spans 14 amino acids. Trimming pared 5 bases from V and 1 base from J, leaving 11 bases between. Per the germline V gene, CDR1 is MNHNY and CDR2 is SVGAGI (reference sequence). CDR3: CASSRPTGNTEAFF. As DNA, the CDR3 is TGTGCCAGCAGTCGCCCGACGGGGAACACTGAAGCTTTCTTT.

The chain has TRBV7-6 and TRBJ2-1, with a tentative D call TRBD1 (5 bases). The CDR3 runs 12 residues. Germline V gene lookup returns CDR1 SGHVS and CDR2 FNYEAQ. V lost 1 base to trimming and J lost 8 bases, with 6 bases between them. The DNA of the CDR3 is TGTGCCAGCAGCTTAGGACAGCATGAGCAGTTCTTC. Its protein is CASSLGQHEQFF. Complete variable domain (other parts from reference TRBV7-6 and TRBJ2-1): GAGVSQSPRYKVTKRGQDVALRCDPISGHVSLYWYRQALGQGPEFLTYFNYEAQQDKSGLPNDRFSAERPEGSISTLTIQRTEQRDSAMYRCASSLGQHEQFFGPGTRLTVL.

The chain carries TRBV5-6 and TRBJ1-2, with TRBD1 matching over 7 bases. Germline lookup yields CDR1 SGHDT and CDR2 YYEEEE. The CDR3 is 13 amino acids. With 7 bases clipped from V and 2 bases from J, the junction kept 5 bases outside the gene matches. Here the CDR3 reads CASGLDRNYGYTF. The CDR3 nucleotides read TGTGCCAGCGGGCTGGACAGGAACTATGGCTACACCTTC.

The chain has TRBV2 and TRBJ1-2, with 9 bases that match TRBD1. CDR1 is SNHLY, CDR2 FYNNEI, per germline. V gave up 7 bases and J gave up 8 bases; unmatched junction bases: 23. The CDR3 extends over 18 amino acids. CDR3 in amino acids: CASTARTFPTGGNFGYTF. CDR3 nucleotides: TGTGCCAGCACCGCCCGGACCTTCCCGACAGGGGGGAATTTCGGCTACACCTTC.

The chain has TRBV7-2 and TRBJ1-1; D possibly corresponds to TRBD1 (6 bases). V was shortened by 3 bases and J by 2 bases, with 16 bases between the two germline ends. Germline-derived CDR1 and CDR2 are SGHTA and FQGNSA. The CDR3 contains 16 residues. The CDR3 region has the DNA TGTGCCAGCAGCTTTGTTTCTTGGACAGAAAACACTGAAGCTTTCTTT. The encoded protein is CASSFVSWTENTEAFF.

This sequence joins TRBV28 and TRBJ2-1; TRBD1 is a possible D gene (6 bases). The CDR3 covers 15 residues. The V end was cut by 2 bases, the J end by 4 bases, with 12 bases between. Germline V gene lookup returns CDR1 MDHEN and CDR2 SYDVKM. CDR3 nucleotide sequence: TGTGCCAGCAGTTTAGGGGGCCCCACTTACAATGAGCAGTTCTTC. It encodes CASSLGGPTYNEQFF.

This chain connects TRBV7-6 to TRBJ2-3; 11 bases match TRBD2. Germline CDR1 and CDR2: SGHVS and FNYEAQ. The CDR3 totals 18 residues. V shed 2 bases, J shed 1 base, and the junction held 8 bases outside the gene matches. DNA of the CDR3: TGTGCCAGCAGCTTATTAGTAGCGGGAGGGCGAGGCACAGATACGCAGTATTTT. Translating gives CASSLLVAGGRGTDTQYF.

This clone occurred once. An end of the junction differs from the germline gene, which may be a read error. V usage is TRBV9 and J usage is TRBJ1-1, with a possible D match to TRBD1 (6 bases). The length of the CDR3 is 20 residues. Germline V lookup: CDR1 SGDLS, CDR2 YYNGEE. CDR3 residues: CASSVGTAVRGSQKNTKAFF. The CDR3 DNA sequence: TGTGCCAGCAGCGTAGGAACCGCTGTGAGGGGGTCACAGAAGAACACTAAAGCTTTCTTT.

The chain carries TRBV7-2 and TRBJ2-7, with D uncertain. Germline values: CDR1 SGHTA, CDR2 FQGNSA. The length of the CDR3 is 11 residues. V lost 8 bases to trimming and J lost 5 bases, with 10 bases between them. In DNA form, the CDR3 reads TGTGCCAGCGGAAACTACAACGAGCAGTACTTC. As protein: CASGNYNEQYF.

Regarding this clone: The junction does not match germline at one end; this may be a read error. This chain uses TRBV10-3 with TRBJ1-1; D ambiguous. Germline loops: CDR1 ENHRY, CDR2 SYGVKD. This CDR3 region has 11 residues. For the CDR3, the DNA is TGTGCCACCAGTGAAATCGGTGAAGCTTTCTTT. Protein sequence: CATSEIGEAFF.